The 14 T cell receptor beta chains below all came from one sample that was sequenced in a study of vaccination and CD4 T cells after COVID-19. Cultured CD4+ T cell DNA was sequenced using the Oncomine TCR Beta short-read assay. From CD4+ T cells that had been cultured, genomic DNA was extracted. TCRdb ran MiXCR on the PCR reads and lists one entry per CDR3 protein. The data show some 10,000 distinct CDR3 sequences, more than 35% seen once. These receptors' antigens are unknown. Treatment described: approximately 9-day PBMC culture with coronavirus spike peptide pools or control peptides (ViraFEST assay). According to the study, CD4+ T cells from the unexposed donor were gathered ahead of the COVID-19 pandemic (2011-2018). Input material: CD4+ T cells from blood, cultured in vitro. These receptors were obtained from a human donor in good health.

This sequence joins TRBV15 and TRBJ2-7; tentatively, D is TRBD1 (6 bases). Germline values: CDR1 LNHNV, CDR2 YYDKDF (reference sequence). This CDR3 is built from 14 residues. Trimming removed 3 bases at V and 2 bases at J, with 11 bases between. CDR3 protein: CATSSPGQTYEQYF. CDR3 nucleotide sequence: TGTGCCACCAGCAGTCCGGGACAAACCTACGAGCAGTACTTC.

V is TRBV2 and J is TRBJ2-3; D is possibly TRBD2 (5 bases). The germline V and J ends were trimmed by 2 bases and 5 bases, with 17 bases remaining between them. The CDR3 sequence is 16 residues long. Germline V gene data show CDR1 as SNHLY and CDR2 as FYNNEI. CDR3 sequence reads: CASSETSIRVGDTQYF. The DNA of the CDR3 is TGTGCCAGCAGTGAAACTAGTATACGGGTCGGAGATACGCAGTATTTT.

The V gene is TRBV7-9, the J gene TRBJ2-1; 14 nucleotides align to TRBD2. After removal of 0 bases from V and 10 bases from J, the junction contained 11 bases not matched to a gene. Germline V gene data show CDR1 as SEHNR and CDR2 as FQNEAQ (reference sequence). The CDR3 has 18 residues. The CDR3 reads CASSLASGLAGGRGEQFF. The CDR3 nucleotides are TGTGCCAGCAGCTTAGCATCAGGACTAGCGGGAGGTCGGGGGGAGCAGTTCTTC.

This chain uses TRBV6-4 with TRBJ2-1; 11 bases fit TRBD2. V shed 0 bases and J 10 bases; nucleotides not matched to a gene: 8. The CDR3 runs 16 residues. The germline V gene encodes CDR1 MRHNA and CDR2 SNTAGT. The CDR3 region is CASSDSKLAGVYEQFF. CDR3 DNA sequence: TGTGCCAGCAGTGACTCGAAACTAGCGGGAGTTTACGAGCAGTTCTTC.

The genes are TRBV20-1 and TRBJ2-3; 16 bases align to TRBD2. Per germline, CDR1 DFQATT and CDR2 SNEGSKA (reference sequence). The CDR3 runs to 19 residues. V shed 3 bases and J 4 bases; nucleotides not matched to a gene: 13. The CDR3, as DNA: TGCAGTGCTAGCTCCGGCGTTGGGACTAGCGGGAGGGTTTCAGATACGCAGTATTTT. It codes for CSASSGVGTSGRVSDTQYF.

V and J are TRBV7-2 and TRBJ2-7; D may be TRBD1 (6 bases). V lost 4 bases and J lost 2, with 15 bases in between. The CDR3 is 15 residues long. The germline V gene encodes CDR1 SGHTA and CDR2 FQGNSA. The CDR3 protein is CASSWWPKGAYEQYF. CDR3 nucleotides: TGTGCCAGCAGCTGGTGGCCAAAGGGGGCCTACGAGCAGTACTTC.

This chain uses TRBV30 with TRBJ2-7, with 10 bases matching TRBD1. V lost 3 bases and J lost 5; bases outside the gene matches: 1. The CDR3 sequence is 12 residues long. Germline-derived CDR1 and CDR2 are GTSNPN and SVGIG (reference sequence). Written as DNA, the CDR3 is TGTGCCTGGAGGACAGGGGGCAACGAGCAGTACTTC. It is translated as CAWRTGGNEQYF.

V gene TRBV15 combines with J gene TRBJ2-5; the match to TRBD1 covers 8 bases. The CDR3 runs 15 residues. V was pared by 1 base and J by 4 bases, with 5 bases of the junction left unmatched. Germline V gives CDR1 LNHNV, CDR2 YYDKDF (reference sequence). The CDR3 protein is CATSRAAGGRETQYF. Here the CDR3 DNA reads TGTGCCACCAGCAGAGCCGCAGGGGGCCGAGAGACCCAGTACTTC.

The sample holds a few counts of this clonotype. The CDR3 spells CASSLAPGAAGDQPQHF. CDR3 coding DNA: TGTGCCAGCAGCTTAGCCCCGGGGGCGGCGGGCGATCAGCCCCAGCATTTT. This rearrangement joins TRBV7-2 to TRBJ1-5, with D perhaps matching TRBD1 (6 bases). The germline V gene encodes CDR1 SGHTA and CDR2 FQGNSA. This CDR3 contains 17 residues. V was shortened by 0 bases and J by 5 bases, with 17 bases between the two germline ends.

This clonotype is termed medium-sized (0.01 to 0.1%). The chain links TRBV7-8 to TRBJ2-5; D not resolved. The V and J ends lost 3 bases and 5 bases respectively, with 13 bases between them. This CDR3 spans 14 amino acids. Germline V CDR1 and CDR2: SGHVS, FQNEAQ. The CDR3 here is CASSFGRIGETQYF. The CDR3 DNA follows: TGTGCCAGCAGCTTCGGCCGAATTGGGGAGACCCAGTACTTC.

The rearrangement uses TRBV20-1 and TRBJ2-2, with a weak D call TRBD1 (6 bases). The CDR3 is 15 amino acids. Germline CDR1 reads DFQATT; CDR2 reads SNEGSKA (reference sequence). Trimming shortened V by 3 bases and J by 2 bases, and 13 bases separated the two germline ends. The CDR3 here is CSASSGALNTGELFF. DNA for the CDR3: TGCAGTGCTAGCTCAGGGGCCCTTAACACCGGGGAGCTGTTTTTT.

The rearrangement joins TRBV6-1 to TRBJ1-6; 9 bases are shared with TRBD1. Germline lookup yields CDR1 MNHNS and CDR2 SASEGT. CDR3 length: 14 residues. The V segment lost 6 bases and the J segment 10 bases; nucleotides outside the gene matches: 7. The CDR3 DNA is TGTGCCAGCAGGGGGGGACAGGGACGATCACCCCTCCACTTT. The encoded protein is CASRGGQGRSPLHF.

The chain recombines TRBV5-8 with TRBJ2-3; 10 positions match TRBD1. Germline values: CDR1 SGHTS, CDR2 YDEGEE. There are 15 residues in the CDR3. Trimming removed 2 bases from V and 4 bases from J; junction bases left unmatched: 4. The CDR3 bases are TGTGCCAGCAGCTTAGAGACAGGGGGCCCAGATACGCAGTATTTT. It yields the protein CASSLETGGPDTQYF.

This clonotype was seen more than once but under ten times. This chain joins TRBV7-2 and TRBJ1-1, with TRBD1 matching over 7 bases. Germline V lookup: CDR1 SGHTA, CDR2 FQGNSA. The CDR3 has 14 residues. With V trimmed by 6 bases and J by 6 bases, 10 bases remained unmatched. CDR3: CASRPMQGVAEAFF. CDR3 DNA sequence: TGTGCCAGCAGACCTATGCAGGGGGTCGCTGAAGCTTTCTTT. Full variable domain (rest looked up from reference TRBV7-2 and TRBJ1-1): GAGVSQSPSNKVTEKGKDVELRCDPISGHTALYWYRQSLGQGLEFLIYFQGNSAPDKSGLPSDRFSAERTGGSVSTLTIQRTQQEDSAVYLCASRPMQGVAEAFFGQGTRLTVV.